This is a list of T cell receptor beta chains from one sample in a study of blood T cell repertoires in COVID-19. Clones were sequenced by immunoSEQ multiplex PCR, and TCRdb holds only the in-frame ones, with some missing. The data show 200,000 to 250,000 clones, with approximately 90% seen just once and 2.7% held by the top ten. Sequencing was carried out using peripheral blood. The source of these receptors is a man aged 25-45 years with COVID-19, enrolled during active disease. CDR3s include the opening cysteine and the closing phenylalanine or tryptophan. D genes are given only for firm matches. A row's size may be missing; if present it is once, few, many or a size class.

clone_size: -
j_call: TRBJ1-2
d_call: -
v_call: TRBV7-2
cdr3_nt: TGTGCCAGCAGCTTAGTAATGGCGGGCAGCGGGTACGCCTATGGCTACACCTTC
cdr3_aa: CASSLVMAGSGYAYGYTF

clone_size: -
j_call: TRBJ1-2
d_call: -
v_call: TRBV27
cdr3_nt: TGTGCCAGCAGTTTACACCGGGATCGTGGCTACACCTTC
cdr3_aa: CASSLHRDRGYTF

clone_size: -
j_call: TRBJ2-7
d_call: -
v_call: TRBV28
cdr3_nt: TGTGCCAGCAGTTTATCATTCGACAGTTCGCCCTACGAGCAGTACTTC
cdr3_aa: CASSLSFDSSPYEQYF

clone_size: -
j_call: TRBJ2-7
d_call: TRBD1
v_call: TRBV6-2/TRBV6-3
cdr3_nt: TGTGCCAGCAGTCGCGGGACAGGGATAAAGTCCTACGAGCAGTACTTC
cdr3_aa: CASSRGTGIKSYEQYF

clone_size: -
j_call: TRBJ2-3
d_call: -
v_call: TRBV11-3
cdr3_nt: TGTGCCAGCAGCCTCGGAGGAAGCACAGATACGCAGTATTTT
cdr3_aa: CASSLGGSTDTQYF

clone_size: once
j_call: TRBJ2-5
d_call: -
v_call: TRBV2
cdr3_nt: TGTGCCAGCTCTGTTGAGGTGGGCCAAGAGACCCAGTACTTC
cdr3_aa: CASSVEVGQETQYF

clone_size: -
j_call: TRBJ2-1
d_call: TRBD2
v_call: TRBV27
cdr3_nt: TGTGCCAGCCTCCCCCTAGCGGGAGTGCGTAATGAGCAGTTCTTC
cdr3_aa: CASLPLAGVRNEQFF

clone_size: -
j_call: TRBJ2-7
d_call: TRBD1
v_call: TRBV19
cdr3_nt: TGTGCCAGTAGTAGACAGGGTTTCTCCTACGAGCAGTACTTC
cdr3_aa: CASSRQGFSYEQYF

clone_size: -
j_call: TRBJ2-6
d_call: -
v_call: TRBV21-1
cdr3_nt: TGTGCCAGCAGCAAAGACGTCCGGGACATACGGTCCGGGGCCAACGTCCTGACTTTC
cdr3_aa: CASSKDVRDIRSGANVLTF

clone_size: -
j_call: TRBJ1-1
d_call: TRBD1
v_call: TRBV6-5
cdr3_nt: TGTGCCAGCAGTTGGACAGGGGTGGGGAACACTGAAGCTTTCTTT
cdr3_aa: CASSWTGVGNTEAFF

clone_size: -
j_call: TRBJ1-2
d_call: TRBD1
v_call: TRBV15
cdr3_nt: TGTGCCACCTACACAGGGGGGCATGGCTACACCTTC
cdr3_aa: CATYTGGHGYTF

clone_size: once
j_call: TRBJ1-6
d_call: TRBD1
v_call: TRBV28
cdr3_nt: TGTGCCAGCAGCCACAGTATTGAAGGGGGCCCCCTCCACTTT
cdr3_aa: CASSHSIEGGPLHF

clone_size: -
j_call: TRBJ1-2
d_call: -
v_call: TRBV2
cdr3_nt: TGTGCCAGCATAATAGACAGGAGAAATGGCTACACCTTC
cdr3_aa: CASIIDRRNGYTF

clone_size: -
j_call: TRBJ2-1
d_call: TRBD2
v_call: TRBV7-7
cdr3_nt: TGTGCCAGCAGCTTTTCCAGCGGGAGGAGGGGGGAGCAGTTCTTC
cdr3_aa: CASSFSSGRRGEQFF

clone_size: -
j_call: TRBJ2-2
d_call: TRBD2
v_call: TRBV9
cdr3_nt: TGTGCCAGCAACCCCGGGGGGGCGAGCACCGGGGAGCTGTTTTTT
cdr3_aa: CASNPGGASTGELFF

clone_size: -
j_call: TRBJ2-3
d_call: TRBD1
v_call: TRBV18
cdr3_nt: TGTGCCAGCTCACCGACAGGGGATCCTAGCACAGATACGCAGTATTTT
cdr3_aa: CASSPTGDPSTDTQYF

clone_size: -
j_call: TRBJ2-7
d_call: TRBD1
v_call: TRBV10-3
cdr3_nt: TGTGCCATCAGTGCGGGACAGGTCAATTTCTACGAGCAGTACTTC
cdr3_aa: CAISAGQVNFYEQYF

clone_size: -
j_call: TRBJ1-2
d_call: -
v_call: TRBV7-9
cdr3_nt: TGTGCCAGCAGCCAGACTGCGGGGGTAGGCTACACCTTC
cdr3_aa: CASSQTAGVGYTF

clone_size: -
j_call: TRBJ1-2
d_call: -
v_call: TRBV24-1
cdr3_nt: TGTGCCACCAGTGTAACAGCTAACTATGGCTACACCTTC
cdr3_aa: CATSVTANYGYTF

clone_size: -
j_call: TRBJ2-7
d_call: -
v_call: TRBV5-1
cdr3_nt: TGCGCCACCGCCTCGGACTTACCCTACGAGCAGTACTTC
cdr3_aa: CATASDLPYEQYF

clone_size: -
j_call: TRBJ1-4
d_call: -
v_call: TRBV7-2
cdr3_nt: TGTGCCAGCGGCTTCCGGGGTTACGAAAAACTGTTTTTT
cdr3_aa: CASGFRGYEKLFF

clone_size: once
j_call: TRBJ1-5
d_call: -
v_call: TRBV7-2
cdr3_nt: TGTGCCAGCAGCTTAGCCCCCGGTCAGCCCCAGCATTTT
cdr3_aa: CASSLAPGQPQHF